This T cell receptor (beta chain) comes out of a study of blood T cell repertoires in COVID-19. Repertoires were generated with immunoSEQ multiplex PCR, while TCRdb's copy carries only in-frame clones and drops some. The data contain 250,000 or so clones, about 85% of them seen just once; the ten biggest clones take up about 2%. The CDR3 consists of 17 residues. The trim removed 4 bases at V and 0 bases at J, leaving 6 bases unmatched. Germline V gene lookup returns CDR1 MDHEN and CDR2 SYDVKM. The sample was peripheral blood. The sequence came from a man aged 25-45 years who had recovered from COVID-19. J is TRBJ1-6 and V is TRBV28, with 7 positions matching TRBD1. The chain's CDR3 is CASSSDREYSYNSPLHF. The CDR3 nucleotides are TGTGCCAGCAGTTCCGACAGGGAATACTCCTATAATTCACCCCTCCACTTT. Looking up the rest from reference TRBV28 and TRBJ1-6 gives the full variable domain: DVKVTQSSRYLVKRTGEKVFLECVQDMDHENMFWYRQDPGLGLRLIYFSYDVKMKEKGDIPEGYSVSREKKERFSLILESASTNQTSMYLCASSSDREYSYNSPLHFGNGTRLTVT.